This record concerns one TCR beta chain sequence. The antigen remains undetermined. Amplification of TCR beta CDR3 regions was performed using RNA transcripts as template. Primed by the HTBI set, a first-round RT-PCR was run on the TCR CDR3. TCRdb reanalysed the multiplex PCR reads using MiXCR and keeps one entry per CDR3 protein. The table has some 420,000 distinct CDR3 sequences, around 15% seen once. The source of the sample is a study of T cells in Graves' hyperthyroidism and ophthalmopathy. Germline CDR1 reads LNHDA; CDR2 reads SQIVND (reference sequence). V dropped 9 bases and J dropped 2 bases, with 17 bases sitting between them. This CDR3 comprises 14 residues. Broader study findings: Most expanded thyroid clonotypes above 0.001 also appeared in blood.

The TCR sequence derives from a woman between 18 and 30 years old with Graves' hyperthyroidism. Source material: blood. The gene calls are TRBV19 and TRBJ2-7, with unresolved D. CDR3 bases: TGTGCCAGCCGAACTCTTGAACCGCCCTACGAGCAGTACTTC. It yields the protein CASRTLEPPYEQYF.